The entry that follows covers one TCR beta chain sequence. CDR1 and CDR2 (germline): LGHDT, YNNKEL (reference sequence). The CDR3 is 16 amino acids. V lost 1 base and J lost 1, with 11 bases in between. Caucasian, healthy and from Russia, the donors were aged between about 6 and 100. Combining a sample-barcoded 5' primer with a J-beta primer mix, a second PCR ran for roughly 7 to 11 cycles. TCRdb ran MiXCR on the 5' RACE reads and lists one entry per CDR3 protein. The table lists about 380,000 distinct CDR3 sequences, approximately 47% of them singletons. The data originate from a study of blood T cells in healthy people across ages.

The sample taken for sequencing was blood. The chain uses TRBV3-1 and TRBJ1-5; D may be TRBD1 (5 bases). This clonotype was obtained from a man in his sixties in good health. The CDR3 DNA reads as TGTGCCAGCAGCCAAGGGCCGGCAGGGAGCAATCAGCCCCAGCATTTT. It is translated as CASSQGPAGSNQPQHF.